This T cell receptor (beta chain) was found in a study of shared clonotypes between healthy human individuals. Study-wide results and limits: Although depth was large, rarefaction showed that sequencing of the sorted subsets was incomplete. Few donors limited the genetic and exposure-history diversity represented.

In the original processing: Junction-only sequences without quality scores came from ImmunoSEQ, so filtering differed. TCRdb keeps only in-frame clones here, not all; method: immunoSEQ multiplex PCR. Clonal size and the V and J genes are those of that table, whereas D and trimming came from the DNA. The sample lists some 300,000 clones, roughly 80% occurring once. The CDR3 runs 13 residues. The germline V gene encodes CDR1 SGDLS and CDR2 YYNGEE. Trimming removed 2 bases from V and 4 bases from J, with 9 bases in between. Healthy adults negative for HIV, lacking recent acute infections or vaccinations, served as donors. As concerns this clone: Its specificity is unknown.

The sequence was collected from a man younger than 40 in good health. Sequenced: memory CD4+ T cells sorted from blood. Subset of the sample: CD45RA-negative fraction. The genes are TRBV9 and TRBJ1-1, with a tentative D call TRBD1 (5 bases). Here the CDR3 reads CASSVGRFTEAFF. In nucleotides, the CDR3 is TGTGCCAGCAGCGTGGGACGTTTCACTGAAGCTTTCTTT. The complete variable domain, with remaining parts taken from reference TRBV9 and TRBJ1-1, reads DSGVTQTPKHLITATGQRVTLRCSPRSGDLSVYWYQQSLDQGLQFLIQYYNGEERAKGNILERFSAQQFPDLHSELNLSSLELGDSALYFCASSVGRFTEAFFGQGTRLTVV.